These T cell receptor beta chains were read from a single sample in a study of tumour-infiltrating T cells in Burkitt lymphoma. Assay used: immunoSEQ multiplex PCR; TCRdb lists only in-frame clones, some missing. The sample yields 2,500 to 3,000 clones, approximately 83% seen once. The sample consisted of tumor tissue. The receptors were sampled from a human donor with diffuse large B-cell lymphoma. The CDR3 runs from the conserved cysteine through the conserved F or W. Fields, in order: D gene, J gene, V gene, clone size, CDR3 protein, CDR3 DNA. A D gene is named only where the DNA matches it firmly. Only part of the rows carry a size: once, few, many, or a class if the clone is expanded.

>-|TRBJ1-1|TRBV5-1|-
CASSLDTEAFF
TGCGCCAGCAGCTTGGACACTGAAGCTTTCTTT
>-|TRBJ2-1|TRBV9|-
CASSVAGGGYNEQFF
TGTGCCAGCAGCGTAGCAGGGGGGGGGTACAATGAGCAGTTCTTC
>TRBD2|TRBJ2-3|TRBV6-4|-
CASSDPTSYPDTQYF
TGTGCCAGCAGTGACCCGACTAGCTACCCAGATACGCAGTATTTT
>-|TRBJ1-3|TRBV7-9|once
CASSLAASPFSGNTIYF
TGTGCCAGCAGCTTAGCCGCCAGCCCCTTCTCTGGAAACACCATATATTTT
>-|TRBJ2-3|TRBV7-3|few
CASSLLGASTDTQYF
TGTGCCAGCAGCTTATTGGGGGCTAGCACAGATACGCAGTATTTT
>TRBD2|TRBJ2-1|TRBV6-5|-
CASKWGAGGNEQFF
TGTGCCAGCAAATGGGGCGCGGGAGGCAATGAGCAGTTCTTC
>TRBD2|TRBJ2-5|TRBV9|-
CASSVSPSGGQETQYF
TGTGCCAGCAGCGTATCTCCTAGCGGGGGCCAAGAGACCCAGTACTTC
>-|TRBJ2-7|TRBV1|-
CTSSQPRPGLQQGPSRVQYF
TGCACCAGCAGCCAGCCTCGTCCGGGACTCCAGCAGGGGCCTTCTAGAGTGCAGTACTTC
>TRBD2|TRBJ2-1|TRBV10-3|-
CAISPGLATYNEQFF
TGTGCCATCAGTCCCGGACTAGCGACCTACAATGAGCAGTTCTTC
>-|TRBJ2-6|TRBV28|-
CASSRGFGANVLTF
TGTGCCAGCAGCCGGGGTTTCGGGGCCAACGTCCTGACTTTC
>-|TRBJ1-6|TRBV5-1|-
CASSLAGTYNSPLHF
TGCGCCAGCAGCTTGGCCGGGACCTATAATTCACCCCTCCACTTT
>-|TRBJ2-7|TRBV4-2|-
CASSFRQASERSYEQYF
TGTGCCAGCAGTTTTCGACAGGCAAGTGAGCGAAGCTACGAGCAGTACTTC
>-|TRBJ2-6|TRBV5-6|-
CASSLRAGANVLTF
TGTGCCAGCAGCTTGCGGGCTGGGGCCAACGTCCTGACTTTC
>-|TRBJ2-1|TRBV9|-
CASSLIGTDNNEQFF
TGTGCCAGCAGCCTTATAGGGACTGACAACAATGAGCAGTTCTTC
>-|TRBJ2-7|TRBV18|once
CASSPLEGLHEQYF
TGTGCCAGCTCACCACTTGAGGGGTTGCACGAGCAGTACTTC
>-|TRBJ1-5|TRBV28|few
CASSLARGVNQPQHF
TGTGCCAGCAGTTTGGCCAGGGGTGTAAATCAGCCCCAGCATTTT
>-|TRBJ1-3|TRBV30|-
CALGPTSGNTIYF
TGTGCCTTGGGACCGACCTCTGGAAACACCATATATTTT
>TRBD1|TRBJ1-2|TRBV15|-
CATSRFGQGAIYGYTF
TGTGCCACCAGCAGATTTGGACAGGGGGCTATCTATGGCTACACCTTC
>-|TRBJ2-7|TRBV6-1|once
CASSEAGFYEQYF
TGTGCCAGCAGTGAAGCGGGGTTCTACGAGCAGTACTTC
>TRBD2|TRBJ2-7|TRBV5-1|-
CASSLGLSGSSYEQYF
TGCGCCAGCAGCTTGGGCCTGAGCGGGAGCTCCTACGAGCAGTACTTC
>-|TRBJ1-1|TRBV5-4|-
CASSFLTEAFF
TGTGCCAGCAGCTTTCTCACTGAAGCTTTCTTT
>TRBD2|TRBJ2-5|TRBV5-1|once
CASSLGGLAGHQETQYF
TGCGCCAGCAGCTTGGGCGGACTAGCGGGACACCAAGAGACCCAGTACTTC
>TRBD1|TRBJ1-5|TRBV9|-
CASSPRGGNQPQHF
TGTGCCAGCAGCCCCAGGGGGGGGAATCAGCCCCAGCATTTT
>-|TRBJ2-6|TRBV9|few
CASSPPSGANVLTF
TGTGCCAGCAGCCCGCCGTCTGGGGCCAACGTCCTGACTTTC
>-|TRBJ2-7|TRBV27|-
CASSKGRSYEQYF
TGTGCCAGCAGTAAGGGACGGTCCTACGAGCAGTACTTC
>-|TRBJ1-1|TRBV7-6|-
CASSLDGGNTEAFF
TGTGCCAGCAGCTTAGACGGGGGCAACACTGAAGCTTTCTTT
>TRBD2|TRBJ2-1|TRBV6-5|-
CASSSQRELYNEQFF
TGTGCCAGCAGTTCCCAGCGGGAGCTCTACAATGAGCAGTTCTTC
>-|TRBJ2-7|TRBV7-2|-
CASSRDFYEQYF
TGTGCCAGCAGCCGGGACTTCTACGAGCAGTACTTC
>-|TRBJ1-2|TRBV1|-
CTSSQESGGYHYGYTF
TGCACCAGCAGCCAAGAGTCAGGGGGCTATCACTATGGCTACACCTTC
>TRBD1|TRBJ1-2|TRBV7-2|once
CASSLGTGHYGYTF
TGTGCCAGCAGCCTCGGGACAGGCCACTATGGCTACACCTTC
>-|TRBJ1-5|TRBV9|once
CASNPTGSSQPQHF
TGTGCCAGCAACCCCACAGGGTCCAGTCAGCCCCAGCATTTT
>TRBD2|TRBJ2-3|TRBV11-3|-
CASSPRAGAGTDTQYF
TGTGCCAGCAGCCCCCGAGCGGGAGCGGGCACAGATACGCAGTATTTT
>-|TRBJ2-5|TRBV6-6|-
CASSYRAEGGGETQYF
TGTGCCAGCAGTTACAGAGCGGAAGGCGGTGGAGAGACCCAGTACTTC
>TRBD2|TRBJ2-1|TRBV7-9|-
CASSQTSGIEEQFF
TGTGCCAGCAGCCAGACTAGCGGGATTGAAGAGCAGTTCTTC
>-|TRBJ2-1|TRBV5-8|-
CASSSEGGYNEQFF
TGTGCCAGCAGCTCCGAGGGGGGGTACAATGAGCAGTTCTTC
>-|TRBJ2-3|TRBV2|-
CASTMDRFTDTQYF
TGTGCCAGCACCATGGACAGATTCACAGATACGCAGTATTTT
>TRBD2|TRBJ2-7|TRBV13|-
CASSLEGGGPYEQYF
TGTGCCAGCAGCTTAGAGGGCGGGGGGCCCTACGAGCAGTACTTC
>TRBD2|TRBJ2-7|TRBV7-2|-
CASSIIAGGPYEQYF
TGTGCCAGCAGCATAATAGCGGGGGGCCCCTACGAGCAGTACTTC
>-|TRBJ1-5|TRBV4-1|-
CASSQGESNQPQHF
TGCGCCAGCAGCCAAGGGGAGAGCAATCAGCCCCAGCATTTT
>TRBD1|TRBJ2-7|TRBV25-1|-
CASKGAGTGEYEQYF
TGTGCCAGCAAGGGAGCCGGGACAGGGGAATACGAGCAGTACTTC
>-|TRBJ2-7|TRBV19|-
CASSIGTGTYEQYF
TGTGCCAGTAGTATCGGTACAGGGACCTACGAGCAGTACTTC
>-|TRBJ1-5|TRBV4-1|-
CASSQDAAVPVPQHF
TGCGCCAGCAGCCAAGATGCCGCAGTCCCGGTTCCCCAGCATTTT
>TRBD2|TRBJ2-7|TRBV7-9|-
CVSSLVAGLAGTDEQYF
TGTGTCAGCAGCTTAGTGGCGGGACTAGCGGGAACAGACGAGCAGTACTTC
>-|TRBJ1-1|TRBV19|-
CASSIDPGSPTEAFF
TGTGCCAGTAGTATAGATCCGGGTAGTCCCACTGAAGCTTTCTTT
>-|TRBJ2-7|TRBV27|-
CASSPSGGTGYEQYF
TGTGCCAGCAGTCCCTCGGGGGGGACAGGCTACGAGCAGTACTTC
>TRBD1|TRBJ1-4|TRBV7-9|-
CASSSGQWNEKLFF
TGTGCCAGCAGCTCGGGACAGTGGAATGAAAAACTGTTTTTT
>-|TRBJ1-1|TRBV14|-
CASSQVGGYRLDTEAFF
TGTGCCAGCAGCCAAGTAGGGGGGTATCGGTTGGACACTGAAGCTTTCTTT
>-|TRBJ2-7|TRBV19|-
CASSIADTYEQYF
TGTGCCAGTAGTATTGCGGATACCTACGAGCAGTACTTC
>-|TRBJ2-5|TRBV9|-
CASSGSGTQETQYF
TGTGCCAGCAGCGGTAGCGGAACCCAAGAGACCCAGTACTTC
>TRBD2|TRBJ2-1|TRBV6-5|-
CASTAAGGRYEQFF
TGTGCCAGCACGGCAGCGGGAGGGCGTTATGAGCAGTTCTTC
>-|TRBJ1-1|TRBV6-4|few
CASRPGPTMNTEAFF
TGTGCCAGCAGACCAGGACCCACGATGAACACTGAAGCTTTCTTT
>-|TRBJ2-7|TRBV19|-
CASSIVFVTDSSYEQYF
TGTGCCAGTAGTATAGTATTCGTAACCGACAGCTCCTACGAGCAGTACTTC
>TRBD1|TRBJ2-2|TRBV6-5|-
CASRGQLNTGELFF
TGTGCCAGCAGGGGACAGCTAAACACCGGGGAGCTGTTTTTT